This TCR beta chain was observed in a study of control samples from healthy donors and cancer patients. The CDR3 length is 15 residues. Trimming cost V 6 bases and J 3 bases; bases outside gene matches: 8. Germline V CDR1 and CDR2: SGHDN, FVKESK. Clones were read by immunoSEQ multiplex PCR, and TCRdb kept only the in-frame ones, dropping some. The sample holds 30,000 to 40,000 clones; 93% are singletons and the top ten take around 1.8%. The TCR originated in a man aged 35 to 55 with colorectal cancer. Sequencing used PBMCs. The chain is built from TRBV14 and TRBJ2-7; 10 bases line up with TRBD1. The CDR3 region has the DNA TGTGCCAGCAGTCAGTTGACAGGGGGCTACTACGAGCAGTACTTC. It is translated as CASSQLTGGYYEQYF.